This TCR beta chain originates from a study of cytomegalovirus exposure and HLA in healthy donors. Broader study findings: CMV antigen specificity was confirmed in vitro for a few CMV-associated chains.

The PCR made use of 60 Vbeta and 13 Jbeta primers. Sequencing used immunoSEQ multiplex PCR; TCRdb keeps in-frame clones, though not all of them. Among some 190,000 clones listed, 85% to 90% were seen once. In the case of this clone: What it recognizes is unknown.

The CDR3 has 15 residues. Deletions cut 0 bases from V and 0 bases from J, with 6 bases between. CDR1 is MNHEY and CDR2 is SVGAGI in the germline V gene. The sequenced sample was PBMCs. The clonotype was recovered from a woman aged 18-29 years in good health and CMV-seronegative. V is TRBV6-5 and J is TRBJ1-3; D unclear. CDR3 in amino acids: CASSYSGASGNTIYF. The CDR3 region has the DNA TGTGCCAGCAGTTACTCGGGAGCCTCTGGAAACACCATATATTTT.